A selection of T cell receptor beta chains follows, all from one sample in a study of cytomegalovirus exposure and HLA in healthy donors. Libraries were prepared by immunoSEQ multiplex PCR; TCRdb keeps only in-frame clonotypes and omits some of them. Seen here are 160,000 or so clones, around 80% observed once, and the top ten hold approximately 1.5%. The sequencing sample was made of PBMCs. These receptors all come from a woman under 30 in good health and CMV-seronegative. The CDR3 runs from the conserved cysteine through the conserved F or W. A D gene is named only where the DNA matches it firmly. Rows may omit the clone size; those that give it use once, few, many or a size class.

J | V | D | size | CDR3 | DNA
TRBJ1-4 | TRBV5-1 | TRBD1 | - | CASSLEGGTGDEKLFF | TGCGCCAGCAGCTTGGAGGGTGGGACAGGAGATGAAAAACTGTTTTTT
TRBJ2-7 | TRBV6-5 | TRBD1 | - | CASSYSGTGTYEQYF | TGTGCCAGCAGTTACTCCGGGACAGGGACCTACGAGCAGTACTTC
TRBJ1-5 | TRBV2 | TRBD1 | - | CASKGGGQGWGQPQHF | TGTGCCAGCAAGGGGGGGGGACAGGGTTGGGGTCAGCCCCAGCATTTT
TRBJ2-2 | TRBV5-1 | TRBD2 | once | CASSGASGGARTGELFF | TGCGCCAGCAGCGGAGCTAGCGGGGGGGCCCGGACCGGGGAGCTGTTTTTT
TRBJ1-4 | TRBV30 | TRBD1 | - | CAWSADRVGEKLFF | TGTGCCTGGAGTGCAGACAGGGTTGGGGAAAAACTGTTTTTT
TRBJ1-1 | TRBV13 | TRBD1 | - | CASSLPDRAPEAFF | TGTGCCAGCAGCCTCCCGGACAGGGCACCTGAAGCTTTCTTT
TRBJ1-1 | TRBV7-9 | - | - | CASSFPSTGNTEAFF | TGTGCCAGCAGCTTCCCCTCGACTGGGAACACTGAAGCTTTCTTT
TRBJ2-2 | TRBV7-3 | TRBD2 | once | CASSLGGGTGELFF | TGTGCCAGCAGCTTGGGCGGGGGGACCGGGGAGCTGTTTTTT
TRBJ1-2 | TRBV7-9 | - | once | CASSLAGALNYGYTF | TGTGCCAGCAGCTTAGCGGGGGCGCTGAACTATGGCTACACCTTC
TRBJ1-1 | TRBV5-6 | - | - | CASSIIQGRRTEAFF | TGTGCCAGCAGCATAATTCAGGGGCGAAGAACTGAAGCTTTCTTT
TRBJ1-1 | TRBV7-9 | - | - | CASSLEKTGEAFF | TGTGCCAGCAGCTTAGAAAAAACAGGTGAAGCTTTCTTT
TRBJ1-3 | TRBV29-1 | - | few | CSVEWTELSGNTIYF | TGCAGCGTTGAATGGACAGAGCTATCTGGAAACACCATATATTTT
TRBJ1-2 | TRBV29-1 | - | - | CSVGVPGPYGYTF | TGCAGCGTTGGGGTCCCAGGGCCTTATGGCTACACCTTC
TRBJ2-2 | TRBV11-3 | - | - | CASSLEVGMGDTGELFF | TGTGCCAGCAGCTTAGAGGTAGGGATGGGAGACACCGGGGAGCTGTTTTTT
TRBJ2-7 | TRBV5-1 | TRBD1 | - | CASSLAYGTGAAEQYF | TGCGCCAGCAGCTTGGCCTACGGGACAGGGGCAGCCGAGCAGTACTTC
TRBJ2-7 | TRBV2 | - | once | CASSVQLSSYEQYF | TGTGCCAGCAGTGTCCAACTGAGCTCCTACGAGCAGTACTTC
TRBJ2-5 | TRBV29-1 | TRBD1 | - | CSAGDRAQETQYF | TGCAGCGCCGGCGACAGGGCTCAAGAGACCCAGTACTTC
TRBJ1-1 | TRBV4-1 | - | few | CASSQEAANYGEAFF | TGCGCCAGCAGCCAAGAGGCAGCCAACTACGGTGAAGCTTTCTTT
TRBJ2-1 | TRBV19 | - | - | CASSIVESGHNEQFF | TGTGCCAGTAGTATAGTCGAATCAGGCCACAATGAGCAGTTCTTC
TRBJ2-7 | TRBV2 | TRBD2 | once | CASSRGGSSYEQYF | TGTGCCAGCAGTCGCGGGGGGAGCTCCTACGAGCAGTACTTC
TRBJ2-1 | TRBV5-6 | TRBD2 | - | CASSLGGGRNEQFF | TGTGCCAGCAGCTTGGGCGGGGGTAGGAATGAGCAGTTCTTC
TRBJ2-1 | TRBV7-9 | TRBD2 | once | CASSSRASGPEGEQFF | TGTGCCAGCAGCTCCCGTGCTAGCGGACCGGAGGGGGAGCAGTTCTTC
TRBJ2-5 | TRBV15 | - | - | CATSTGEWETQYF | TGTGCCACCAGCACCGGGGAATGGGAGACCCAGTACTTC
TRBJ2-1 | TRBV27 | TRBD2 | - | CASSSYEVAGGPGNEQFF | TGTGCCAGCAGCTCGTACGAAGTAGCGGGGGGGCCAGGCAATGAGCAGTTCTTC
TRBJ1-2 | TRBV5-1 | - | - | CASSLETQGLGYGYTF | TGCGCCAGCAGCTTGGAAACACAGGGTTTGGGCTATGGCTACACCTTC
TRBJ2-7 | TRBV4-1 | TRBD1 | - | CASSDQTGGGEQYF | TGCGCCAGCAGCGACCAGACAGGGGGCGGCGAGCAGTACTTC
TRBJ1-1 | TRBV6-6 | - | few | CASSYAGNTEAFF | TGTGCCAGCAGTTACGCGGGGAACACTGAAGCTTTCTTT
TRBJ2-5 | TRBV12-5 | - | - | CASGPTGLFQETQYF | TGTGCTAGTGGCCCGACAGGTTTGTTCCAAGAGACCCAGTACTTC
TRBJ1-5 | TRBV6-1 | - | - | CASSEWGEMQPQHF | TGTGCCAGCAGTGAATGGGGAGAAATGCAGCCCCAGCATTTT
TRBJ2-5 | TRBV28 | - | - | CASSPSGDQETQYF | TGTGCCAGCAGTCCATCCGGGGACCAAGAGACCCAGTACTTC
TRBJ1-5 | TRBV6-1 | - | - | CASSDPGGTGNQPQHF | TGTGCCAGCAGTGACCCGGGCGGGACCGGCAATCAGCCCCAGCATTTT
TRBJ1-1 | TRBV18 | - | - | CASSPQGANTEAFF | TGTGCCAGCTCACCTCAAGGGGCGAACACTGAAGCTTTCTTT
TRBJ1-2 | TRBV6-4 | TRBD1 | - | CASSDLRLGTGVYYGYTF | TGTGCCAGCAGTGACCTTCGGCTTGGGACAGGGGTTTACTATGGCTACACCTTC
TRBJ1-1 | TRBV9 | - | - | CASSVGGAMNTEAFF | TGTGCCAGCAGCGTGGGCGGGGCGATGAACACTGAAGCTTTCTTT
TRBJ1-4 | TRBV6-1 | TRBD1 | - | CASSRRQGGEKLFF | TGTGCCAGCAGTAGGCGACAGGGGGGCGAAAAACTGTTTTTT
TRBJ1-1 | TRBV6-5 | - | few | CASSGQENTEAFF | TGTGCCAGCAGTGGGCAGGAGAACACTGAAGCTTTCTTT
TRBJ1-5 | TRBV5-6 | TRBD1 | few | CASSLWTGQPQHF | TGTGCCAGCAGCCTTTGGACAGGTCAGCCCCAGCATTTT
TRBJ2-7 | TRBV30 | - | - | CAWNQGTYEQYF | TGTGCCTGGAATCAGGGGACCTACGAGCAGTACTTC
TRBJ2-5 | TRBV27 | TRBD2 | - | CASSLLAGGETQYF | TGTGCCAGCAGTCTACTAGCGGGGGGGGAGACCCAGTACTTC
TRBJ1-5 | TRBV4-1 | - | - | CASSQVSSRTRDYRYSNQPQHF | TGCGCCAGCAGCCAAGTTTCGTCCCGGACACGAGATTACCGCTATAGCAATCAGCCCCAGCATTTT
TRBJ1-3 | TRBV28 | TRBD1 | once | CASSPRQGLSGNTIYF | TGTGCCAGCAGTCCTCGACAGGGGCTCTCTGGAAACACCATATATTTT
TRBJ2-7 | TRBV11-2 | TRBD1 | - | CASSLRGSRGTGAYEQYF | TGTGCCAGCAGCCTCAGAGGAAGCCGCGGGACAGGGGCTTACGAGCAGTACTTC
TRBJ2-7 | TRBV2 | TRBD1 | once | CASSVSRDRDHYEQYF | TGTGCCAGCAGTGTATCCCGGGACAGGGACCACTACGAGCAGTACTTC
TRBJ2-7 | TRBV30 | - | - | CAWSVLGAYEQYF | TGTGCCTGGAGTGTACTGGGCGCCTACGAGCAGTACTTC
TRBJ1-2 | TRBV2 | - | - | CASILTGNYGYTF | TGTGCCAGCATCCTTACAGGGAACTATGGCTACACCTTC
TRBJ1-1 | TRBV5-4 | - | - | CASSLLPSRAPHTEAFF | TGTGCCAGCAGCTTATTACCGTCCAGGGCCCCGCACACTGAAGCTTTCTTT
TRBJ1-4 | TRBV2 | TRBD1 | - | CASSTRDRGQPKLFF | TGTGCCAGCAGTACGAGAGACAGGGGACAGCCAAAACTGTTTTTT
TRBJ1-5 | TRBV6-6 | TRBD1 | - | CASRLQGGDQPQHF | TGTGCCAGCAGGCTACAGGGGGGGGATCAGCCCCAGCATTTT
TRBJ2-7 | TRBV6-5 | TRBD1 | once | CASRSTGGEQYF | TGTGCCAGCAGATCGACAGGGGGCGAGCAGTACTTC
TRBJ2-7 | TRBV4-1 | - | - | CASSLRDGGYEQYF | TGCGCCAGCAGCCTACGGGACGGGGGCTACGAGCAGTACTTC
TRBJ2-5 | TRBV6-5 | - | - | CASSDPGREETQYF | TGTGCCAGCAGTGACCCCGGCAGGGAAGAGACCCAGTACTTC